This T cell receptor (beta chain) was found in a study of OX40 agonist ivuxolimab in advanced cancers. The data were produced by immunoSEQ multiplex PCR, yet TCRdb's version contains in-frame clones alone and is incomplete. The sample carries 70,000 to 95,000 clones, more than 85% recorded once. Trimming cost V 1 base and J 0 bases, with 10 bases left between them. From germline, CDR1 is SGHRS and CDR2 YFSETQ. This CDR3 spans 16 amino acids. This TCR was recovered from an adult with an advanced solid tumor such as melanoma, head and neck, liver or kidney cancer. Sequenced here: CD4+ or CD8+ T cells sorted from blood, sampled in a trial of the OX40 agonist ivuxolimab. J is TRBJ1-4 and V is TRBV5-1; D may be TRBD1 (5 bases). This CDR3 reads CASSLTGSATNEKLFF. The CDR3 nucleotides read TGCGCCAGCAGCTTGACAGGCTCTGCAACTAATGAAAAACTGTTTTTT.